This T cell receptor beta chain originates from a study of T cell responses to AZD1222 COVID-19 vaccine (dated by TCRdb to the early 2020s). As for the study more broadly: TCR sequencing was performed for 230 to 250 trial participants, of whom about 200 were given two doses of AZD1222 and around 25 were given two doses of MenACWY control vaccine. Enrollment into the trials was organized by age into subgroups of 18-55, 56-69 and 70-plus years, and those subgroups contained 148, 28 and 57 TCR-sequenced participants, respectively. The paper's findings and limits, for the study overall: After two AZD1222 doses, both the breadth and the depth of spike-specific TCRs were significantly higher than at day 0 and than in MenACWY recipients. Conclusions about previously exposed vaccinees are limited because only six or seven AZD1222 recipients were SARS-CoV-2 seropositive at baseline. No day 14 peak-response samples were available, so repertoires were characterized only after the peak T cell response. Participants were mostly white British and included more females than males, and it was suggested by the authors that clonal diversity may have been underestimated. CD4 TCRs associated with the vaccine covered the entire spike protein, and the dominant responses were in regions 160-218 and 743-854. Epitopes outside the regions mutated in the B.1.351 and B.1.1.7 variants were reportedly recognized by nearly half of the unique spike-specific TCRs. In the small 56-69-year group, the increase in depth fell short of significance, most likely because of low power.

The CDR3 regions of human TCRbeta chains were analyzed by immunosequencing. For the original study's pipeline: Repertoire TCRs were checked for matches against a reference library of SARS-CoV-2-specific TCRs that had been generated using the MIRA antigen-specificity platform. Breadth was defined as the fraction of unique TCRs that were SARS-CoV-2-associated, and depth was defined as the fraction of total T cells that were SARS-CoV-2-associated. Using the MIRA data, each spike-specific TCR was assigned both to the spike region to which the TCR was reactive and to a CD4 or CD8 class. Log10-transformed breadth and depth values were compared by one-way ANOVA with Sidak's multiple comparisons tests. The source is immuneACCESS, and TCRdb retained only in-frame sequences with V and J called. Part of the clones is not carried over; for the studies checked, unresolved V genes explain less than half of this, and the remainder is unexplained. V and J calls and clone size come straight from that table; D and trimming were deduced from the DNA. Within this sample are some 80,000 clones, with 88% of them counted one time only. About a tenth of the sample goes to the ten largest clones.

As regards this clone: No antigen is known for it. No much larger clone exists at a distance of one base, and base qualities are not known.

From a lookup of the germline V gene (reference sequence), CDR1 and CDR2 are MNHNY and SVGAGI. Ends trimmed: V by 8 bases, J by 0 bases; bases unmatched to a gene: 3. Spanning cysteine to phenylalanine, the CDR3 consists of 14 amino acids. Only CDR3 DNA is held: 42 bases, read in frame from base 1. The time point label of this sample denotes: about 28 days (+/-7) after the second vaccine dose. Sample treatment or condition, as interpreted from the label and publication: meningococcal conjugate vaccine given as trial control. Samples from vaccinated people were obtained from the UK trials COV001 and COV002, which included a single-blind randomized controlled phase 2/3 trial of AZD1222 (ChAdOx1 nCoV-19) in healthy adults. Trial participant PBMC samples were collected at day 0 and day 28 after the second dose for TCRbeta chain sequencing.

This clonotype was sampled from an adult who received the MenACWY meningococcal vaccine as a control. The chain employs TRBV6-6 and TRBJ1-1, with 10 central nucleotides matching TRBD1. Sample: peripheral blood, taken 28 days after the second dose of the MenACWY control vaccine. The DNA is TGTGCCAGCTGGGACAGGGGCATGAACACTGAAGCTTTCTTT. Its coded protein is CASWDRGMNTEAFF.